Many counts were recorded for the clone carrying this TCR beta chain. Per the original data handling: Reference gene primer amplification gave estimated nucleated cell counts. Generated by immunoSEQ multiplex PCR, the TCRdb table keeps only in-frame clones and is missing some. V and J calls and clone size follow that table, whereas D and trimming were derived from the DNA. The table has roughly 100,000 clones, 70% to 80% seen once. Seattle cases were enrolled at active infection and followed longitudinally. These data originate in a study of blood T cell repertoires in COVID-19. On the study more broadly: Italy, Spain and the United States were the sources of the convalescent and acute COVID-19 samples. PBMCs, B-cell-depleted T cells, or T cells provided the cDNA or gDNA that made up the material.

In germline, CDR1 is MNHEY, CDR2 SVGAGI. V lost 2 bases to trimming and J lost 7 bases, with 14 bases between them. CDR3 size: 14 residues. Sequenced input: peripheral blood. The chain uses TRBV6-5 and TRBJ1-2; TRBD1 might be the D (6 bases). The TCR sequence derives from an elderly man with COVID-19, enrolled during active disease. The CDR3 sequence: CASSYPTGSSGYTF. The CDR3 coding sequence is TGTGCCAGCAGTTACCCCACAGGGTCGAGTGGCTACACCTTC.